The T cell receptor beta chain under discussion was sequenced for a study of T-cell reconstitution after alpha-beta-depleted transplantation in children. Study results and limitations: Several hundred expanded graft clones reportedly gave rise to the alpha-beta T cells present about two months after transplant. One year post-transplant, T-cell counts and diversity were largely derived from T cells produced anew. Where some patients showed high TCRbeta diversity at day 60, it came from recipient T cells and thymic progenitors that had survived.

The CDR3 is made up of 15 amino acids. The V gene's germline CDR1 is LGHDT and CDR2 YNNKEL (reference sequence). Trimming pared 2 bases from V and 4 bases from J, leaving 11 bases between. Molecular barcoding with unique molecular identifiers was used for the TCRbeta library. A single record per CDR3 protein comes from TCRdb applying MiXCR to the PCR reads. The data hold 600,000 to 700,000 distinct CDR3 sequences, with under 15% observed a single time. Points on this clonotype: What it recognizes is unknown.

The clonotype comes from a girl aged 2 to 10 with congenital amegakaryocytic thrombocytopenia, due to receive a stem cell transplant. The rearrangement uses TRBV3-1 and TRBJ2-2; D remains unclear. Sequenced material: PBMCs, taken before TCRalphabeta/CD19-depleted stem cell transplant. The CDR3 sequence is CASSQLADGTGELFF. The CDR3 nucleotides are TGTGCCAGCAGCCAATTGGCGGATGGCACCGGGGAGCTGTTTTTT.